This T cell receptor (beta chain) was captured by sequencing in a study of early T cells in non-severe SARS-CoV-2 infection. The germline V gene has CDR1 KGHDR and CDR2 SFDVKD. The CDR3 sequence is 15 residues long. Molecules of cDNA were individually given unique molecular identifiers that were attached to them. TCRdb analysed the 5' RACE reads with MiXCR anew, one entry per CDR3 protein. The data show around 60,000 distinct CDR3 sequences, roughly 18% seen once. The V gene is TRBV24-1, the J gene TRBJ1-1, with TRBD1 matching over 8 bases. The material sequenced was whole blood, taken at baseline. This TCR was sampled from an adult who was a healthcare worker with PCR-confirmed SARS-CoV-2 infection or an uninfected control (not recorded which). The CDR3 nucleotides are TGTGCGGACGGGGACAGGATCCTTATGAACACTGAAGCTTTCTTT. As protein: CADGDRILMNTEAFF.